This T cell receptor (beta chain) was recovered during a study of post-analysis software for immune sequencing data. The CDR3 sequence is 12 residues long. Per germline, CDR1 KGHDR and CDR2 SFDVKD. V was cut by 4 bases and J by 4 bases, with 6 bases left in between. As to this clonotype: Its antigen is as yet unknown.

Included in the TCR beta cDNA libraries were unique molecular identifiers. In TCRdb, the PCR reads were re-called with MiXCR into one record per CDR3 protein. Among 750,000 to 950,000 distinct CDR3 sequences listed, approximately 50% were seen once. Findings of the study overall: Relative to controls, patients had a handful of TRBV segments at higher frequency, with TRBV5-6, TRBV5-1 and TRBV20-1 among these.

The sequencing sample was made of blood. The TCR comes from a girl under 18 with multiple sclerosis. The chain employs TRBV24-1 and TRBJ2-5; D gene uncertain. CDR3 coding DNA: TGTGCCACCAGTGACAGCCGAGAGACCCAGTACTTC. Translated: CATSDSRETQYF.